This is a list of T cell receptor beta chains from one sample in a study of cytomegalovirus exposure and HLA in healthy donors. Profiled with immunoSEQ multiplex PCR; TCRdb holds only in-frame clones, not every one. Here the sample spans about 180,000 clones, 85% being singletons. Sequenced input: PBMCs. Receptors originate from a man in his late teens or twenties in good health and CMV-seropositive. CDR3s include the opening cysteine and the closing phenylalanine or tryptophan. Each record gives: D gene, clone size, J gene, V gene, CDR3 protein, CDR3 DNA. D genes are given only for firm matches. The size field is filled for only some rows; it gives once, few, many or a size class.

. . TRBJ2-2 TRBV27 CASSLGGATGELFF TGTGCCAGCAGTTTAGGGGGGGCGACCGGGGAGCTGTTTTTT
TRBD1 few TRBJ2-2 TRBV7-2 CASSTRGQGKNTGELFF TGTGCCAGCAGCACGAGAGGACAGGGCAAGAACACCGGGGAGCTGTTTTTT
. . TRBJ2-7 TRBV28 CASSGAAESTYEQYF TGTGCCAGCTCAGGGGCGGCAGAATCTACCTACGAGCAGTACTTC
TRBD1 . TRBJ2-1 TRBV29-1 CSATTGESYNEQFF TGCAGCGCGACCACAGGGGAATCCTACAATGAGCAGTTCTTC
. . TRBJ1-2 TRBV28 CASRPAGEVYGYTF TGTGCCAGCCGGCCGGCAGGGGAAGTGTATGGCTACACCTTC
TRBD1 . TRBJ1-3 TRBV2 CASSDGQGNGNTIYF TGTGCCAGCAGTGATGGACAGGGAAATGGAAACACCATATATTTT
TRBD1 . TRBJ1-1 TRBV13 CASSSKQGGNTEAFF TGTGCCAGCAGCTCAAAACAGGGGGGGAACACTGAAGCTTTCTTT
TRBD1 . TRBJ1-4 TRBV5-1 CASRQGNEKLFF TGCGCCAGTCGACAGGGTAATGAAAAACTGTTTTTT
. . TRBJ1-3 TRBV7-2 CASRSYSGNTIYF TGTGCCAGCAGGAGTTACTCTGGAAACACCATATATTTT
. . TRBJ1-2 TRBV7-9 CATSGLTYGYTF TGTGCCACCTCGGGACTGACCTATGGCTACACCTTC
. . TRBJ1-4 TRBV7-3 CASSQTGGQGEKLFF TGTGCCAGCAGCCAAACCGGGGGGCAGGGTGAAAAACTGTTTTTT
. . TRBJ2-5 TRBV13 CASSSSEHQETQYF TGTGCCAGCAGCTCCTCCGAGCACCAAGAGACCCAGTACTTC
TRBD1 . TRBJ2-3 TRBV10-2 CATRQGVADTQYF TGCGCCACCCGACAGGGGGTAGCAGATACGCAGTATTTT
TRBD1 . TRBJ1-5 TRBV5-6 CASGQGLNGQPQHF TGTGCCAGCGGACAGGGTCTGAACGGGCAGCCCCAGCATTTT
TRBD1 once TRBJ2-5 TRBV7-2 CASSFSPGQGARETQYF TGTGCCAGCAGCTTCTCCCCAGGACAGGGGGCGCGAGAGACCCAGTACTTC
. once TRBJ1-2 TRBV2 CASSEGTSNYGYTF TGTGCCAGCAGTGAAGGAACATCTAACTATGGCTACACCTTC
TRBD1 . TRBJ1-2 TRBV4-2 CASSQAGDRPTDPRGLSTF TGTGCCAGCAGCCAAGCTGGGGACAGACCAACCGACCCCCGGGGCCTTTCCACCTTC
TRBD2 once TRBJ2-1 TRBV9 CASSPHLYLTSGSSYNEQFF TGTGCCAGCAGCCCACACCTATATTTGACTAGCGGGAGCTCCTACAATGAGCAGTTCTTC
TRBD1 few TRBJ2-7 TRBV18 CASSPGQGAGEQYF TGTGCCAGCTCACCAGGGCAGGGGGCGGGAGAGCAGTACTTC
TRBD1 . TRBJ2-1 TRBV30 CAWSVGQGANEQFF TGTGCCTGGAGTGTTGGGCAGGGGGCGAATGAGCAGTTCTTC
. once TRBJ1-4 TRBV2 CASSRQEVSTNEKLFF TGTGCCAGCAGCCGACAGGAGGTTTCAACTAATGAAAAACTGTTTTTT
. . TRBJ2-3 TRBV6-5 CASSYSLFTDTQYF TGTGCCAGCAGTTACTCTCTATTCACAGATACGCAGTATTTT
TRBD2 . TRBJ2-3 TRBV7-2 CASSLILAGGKDTDTQYF TGTGCCAGCAGCTTAATACTAGCGGGAGGGAAAGACACAGATACGCAGTATTTT
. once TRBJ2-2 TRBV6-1 CASSASDTGELFF TGTGCCAGCTCTGCTAGCGACACCGGGGAGCTGTTTTTT
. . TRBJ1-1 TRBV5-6 CASSDTTGSRAFF TGTGCCAGCAGCGATACCACAGGGTCAAGAGCTTTCTTT
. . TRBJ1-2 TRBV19 CASSIDSAGYGYTF TGTGCCAGTAGTATTGACAGCGCCGGATATGGCTACACCTTC
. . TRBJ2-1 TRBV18 CASSPMSGSRNEQFF TGTGCCAGCTCACCAATGTCAGGGTCACGTAATGAGCAGTTCTTC
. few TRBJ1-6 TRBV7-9 CASSLGGHSPLHF TGTGCCAGCAGCTTAGGAGGGCATTCACCCCTCCACTTT
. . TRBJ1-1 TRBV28 CASSSHGEGFTEAFF TGTGCCAGCAGTTCCCATGGGGAGGGGTTTACTGAAGCTTTCTTT
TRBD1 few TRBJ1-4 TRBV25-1 CASSGRDRVTTNEKLFF TGTGCCAGCAGTGGAAGGGACAGGGTGACAACTAATGAAAAACTGTTTTTT
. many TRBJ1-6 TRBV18 CASSSIHRDSPLHF TGTGCCAGCTCATCAATTCACAGGGATTCACCCCTCCACTTT
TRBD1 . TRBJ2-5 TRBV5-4 CASSDGTGQETQYF TGTGCCAGCAGCGACGGGACAGGCCAAGAGACCCAGTACTTC
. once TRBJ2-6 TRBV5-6 CASSLSGSSGANVLTF TGTGCCAGCAGCTTGTCCGGGAGCTCTGGGGCCAACGTCCTGACTTTC
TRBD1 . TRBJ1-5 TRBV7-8 CASSLIPPGQGHQPQHF TGTGCCAGCAGCTTAATACCGCCGGGACAGGGCCATCAGCCCCAGCATTTT
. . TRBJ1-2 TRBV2 CASSEVDRSANYGYTF TGTGCCAGCAGTGAAGTAGACCGAAGCGCTAACTATGGCTACACCTTC
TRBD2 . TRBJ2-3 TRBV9 CASSVGASGSTDTQYF TGTGCCAGCAGCGTAGGGGCTAGCGGATCCACAGATACGCAGTATTTT
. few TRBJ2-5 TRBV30 CAWSGDGDQETQYF TGTGCCTGGAGTGGCGACGGAGACCAAGAGACCCAGTACTTC
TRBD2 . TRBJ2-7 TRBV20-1 CSARRGDEQYF TGCAGTGCTAGACGGGGGGACGAGCAGTACTTC
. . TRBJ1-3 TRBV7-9 CASSFSGNTIYF TGTGCCAGCAGCTTCTCCGGAAACACCATATATTTT
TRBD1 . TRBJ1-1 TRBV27 CASSLRGRDTEAFF TGTGCCAGCAGTTTGAGGGGGCGCGACACTGAAGCTTTCTTT
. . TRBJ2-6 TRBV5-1 CASRRGTGANVLTF TGCGCCAGCAGGCGGGGTACTGGGGCCAACGTCCTGACTTTC
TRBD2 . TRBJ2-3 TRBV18 CASSPRAAGTDTQYF TGTGCCAGCTCACCTCGCGCAGCGGGGACAGATACGCAGTATTTT
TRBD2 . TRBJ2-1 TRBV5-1 CASSFIAGGTDEQFF TGCGCCAGCAGCTTTATAGCGGGCGGGACGGATGAGCAGTTCTTC
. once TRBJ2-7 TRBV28 CASSPPRAREQYF TGTGCCAGCAGCCCTCCGAGGGCGCGGGAGCAGTACTTC
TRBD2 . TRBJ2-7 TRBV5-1 CASSLVRTSVYEQYF TGCGCCAGCAGCTTGGTACGGACTAGCGTGTACGAGCAGTACTTC
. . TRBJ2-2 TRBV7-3 CASSTQGGPGELFF TGTGCCAGCAGCACCCAGGGGGGACCCGGGGAGCTGTTTTTT
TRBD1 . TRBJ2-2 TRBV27 CASSLRGTGPTGELFF TGTGCCAGCAGTTTAAGAGGGACAGGGCCCACCGGGGAGCTGTTTTTT
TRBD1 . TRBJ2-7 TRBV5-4 CASSLSGKGAKVYEQYF TGTGCCAGCAGCTTGTCGGGGAAGGGGGCCAAAGTCTACGAGCAGTACTTC
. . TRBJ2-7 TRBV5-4 CASSFRGEQYF TGTGCCAGCAGCTTTAGGGGCGAGCAGTACTTC
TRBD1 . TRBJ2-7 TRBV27 CASRPDRGYEQYF TGTGCCAGCAGACCCGACAGGGGTTATGAGCAGTACTTC
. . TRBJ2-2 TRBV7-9 CASSPQGAGELFF TGTGCCAGCAGCCCACAGGGCGCCGGGGAGCTGTTTTTT